These 25 T cell receptor beta chains were all obtained from the same sample, sequenced in a study of graft-versus-host responses after intestinal transplantation. Method: immunoSEQ multiplex PCR; TCRdb's copy keeps in-frame clones and lacks some. Among about 81,000 clones, 85% to 90% were seen once, and the ten largest hold under 0.4%. Which antigens these TCRs recognize remains unknown. The material was unstimulated CD4+ T cells sorted from spleen or lymph node cells, obtained before intestinal transplant. Receptor source: a human donor who received an intestinal transplant.

This chain links TRBV7-2 with TRBJ2-1; possible D gene TRBD2, 5 bases. This CDR3 is 15 amino acids long. Germline lookup yields CDR1 SGHTA and CDR2 FQGNSA. Trimming shortened V by 2 bases and J by 4 bases, and 12 bases separated the two germline ends. The CDR3 bases are TGTGCCAGCAGCTTAAGTGGAGGCCAGTACAATGAGCAGTTCTTC. Translation gives CASSLSGGQYNEQFF. Supplemented by reference TRBV7-2 and TRBJ2-1, the full variable domain reads GAGVSQSPSNKVTEKGKDVELRCDPISGHTALYWYRQSLGQGLEFLIYFQGNSAPDKSGLPSDRFSAERTGGSVSTLTIQRTQQEDSAVYLCASSLSGGQYNEQFFGPGTRLTVL.

The chain employs TRBV7-3 and TRBJ2-7; 7 bases agree with TRBD1. The junction had 7 bases not matched to a gene; V was cut back by 5 bases and J by 0 bases. Looked up from germline, CDR1 is SGHTA and CDR2 is FQGTGA. The CDR3 has 15 residues. CDR3 DNA sequence: TGTGCCAGCAGCCCTTCAGGGGGTACCTCCTACGAGCAGTACTTC. Translation gives CASSPSGGTSYEQYF.

The J gene is TRBJ1-2, the V gene TRBV30, with 8 bases that match TRBD1. This CDR3 comprises 18 residues. With 3 bases clipped from V and 2 bases from J, the junction kept 17 bases outside the gene matches. CDR1 and CDR2 from the germline V gene are GTSNPN and SVGIG (reference sequence). CDR3 sequence: CAWSKGWGQDRPNYGYTF. The CDR3, as DNA: TGTGCCTGGAGCAAGGGCTGGGGACAGGATCGACCGAACTATGGCTACACCTTC.

The genes are TRBV5-1 and TRBJ2-3; no reliable D call. The germline CDR1 and CDR2 sequences are SGHRS and YFSETQ. This CDR3 contains 14 residues. Between the trimmed V and J ends, which lost 1 base and 3 bases, there was a span of 9 bases. The CDR3 loop reads CASSLQQTTDTQYF. CDR3 sequence (DNA): TGCGCCAGCAGCTTGCAACAGACGACAGATACGCAGTATTTT.

The genes are TRBV9 and TRBJ2-1; a weak D match, TRBD2 (5 bases). Germline lookup yields CDR1 SGDLS and CDR2 YYNGEE. The ends were cut back, 0 bases at V and 1 base at J, with 8 bases in the middle. This CDR3 spans 15 amino acids. The CDR3 is CASSVDEGSYNEQFF. The CDR3 region has the DNA TGTGCCAGCAGCGTAGACGAGGGATCCTACAATGAGCAGTTCTTC.

CDR3 in DNA: TGCGCCAGCCGCCCGGGACAGGGCTACGAGCAGTACTTC. It yields the protein CASRPGQGYEQYF. This chain connects TRBV5-1 to TRBJ2-7; 9 nucleotides match TRBD1. Germline CDR1 is SGHRS and CDR2 is YFSETQ. J was trimmed by 3 bases and V by 7 bases; bases with no gene match: 5. The CDR3 length is 13 residues. The full variable domain, completed using reference TRBV5-1 and TRBJ2-7, is KAGVTQTPRYLIKTRGQQVTLSCSPISGHRSVSWYQQTPGQGLQFLFEYFSETQRNKGNFPGRFSGRQFSNSRSEMNVSTLELGDSALYLCASRPGQGYEQYFGPGTRLTVT.

This chain uses TRBV5-8 with TRBJ1-3, with 9 bases that match TRBD1. Trimming took 0 bases from V and 4 from J; bases not matched to a gene: 2. Germline assignment: CDR1 SGHTS and CDR2 YDEGEE. The CDR3 spans 15 residues. The CDR3 DNA reads as TGTGCCAGCAGCTTGGGGGACAGGGCAGGAAACACCATATATTTT. Residues: CASSLGDRAGNTIYF. The full variable domain, completed using reference TRBV5-8 and TRBJ1-3, is EAGVTQSPTHLIKTRGQQATLRCSPISGHTSVYWYQQALGLGLQFLLWYDEGEERNRGNFPPRFSGRQFPNYSSELNVNALELEDSALYLCASSLGDRAGNTIYFGEGSWLTVV.

Only one count was recorded for this clone. The rearrangement uses TRBV7-9 and TRBJ2-1, with 12 bases that match TRBD2. The J segment lost 7 bases and the V segment lost 5 bases, leaving 6 bases of the junction unmatched. The germline V gene has CDR1 SEHNR and CDR2 FQNEAQ (reference sequence). This CDR3 is built from 15 residues. As DNA, the CDR3 is TGTGCCAGCAGCCTACGACTAGCGGGAGAAAATGAGCAGTTCTTC. Translating gives CASSLRLAGENEQFF.

The V and J genes are TRBV5-1 and TRBJ1-4, with D perhaps TRBD1 (6 bases). The CDR3 contains 15 residues. Deletions cut 4 bases from V and 2 bases from J, with 12 bases between. Per the germline V gene, CDR1 is SGHRS and CDR2 is YFSETQ. CDR3 nucleotides: TGCGCCAGCAGCGAGATGGGGGCGACTAATGAAAAACTGTTTTTT. Protein product: CASSEMGATNEKLFF.

This clone appeared a single time. The chain has TRBV15 and TRBJ1-6, with D uncertain. Germline loops: CDR1 LNHNV, CDR2 YYDKDF (reference sequence). The V end was cut by 2 bases, the J end by 10 bases, with 9 bases between. The CDR3 contains 13 residues. CDR3 in DNA: TGTGCCACCAGCAGAACGTCAGGATCACCCCTCCACTTT. Its protein is CATSRTSGSPLHF.

J is TRBJ1-4 and V is TRBV5-6; 9 bases align to TRBD1. The CDR3 consists of 19 residues. From germline, CDR1 is SGHDT and CDR2 YYEEEE. Trimming removed 0 bases from V and 5 bases from J; junction bases left unmatched: 14. CDR3 residues: CASSLGTGVVTGENEKLFF. CDR3 sequence (DNA): TGTGCCAGCAGCTTGGGGACAGGGGTCGTCACAGGGGAGAATGAAAAACTGTTTTTT. The entire variable domain, with the rest obtained from reference TRBV5-6 and TRBJ1-4, is as follows: DAGVTQSPTHLIKTRGQQVTLRCSPKSGHDTVSWYQQALGQGPQFIFQYYEEEERQRGNFPDRFSGHQFPNYSSELNVNALLLGDSALYLCASSLGTGVVTGENEKLFFGSGTQLSVL.

The chain employs TRBV28 and TRBJ1-6; D gene uncertain. The CDR3 has 12 residues. Germline CDR1 is MDHEN and CDR2 is SYDVKM. V lost 5 bases, J lost 7 bases, and 6 bases lay in between. CDR3 residues: CASSRRNSPLHF. DNA for the CDR3: TGTGCCAGCAGTCGGAGGAATTCACCCCTCCACTTT.

This clone was counted only a few times. The chain joins TRBV5-5 to TRBJ2-3, with 13 bases lining up with TRBD2. This CDR3 region has 15 residues. V shed 5 bases, J shed 10 bases, and the junction held 10 bases outside the gene matches. Germline assignment: CDR1 SGHKS and CDR2 YYEKEE (reference sequence). CDR3 sequence (DNA): TGTGCCAGCAGGAAAACCGGGACTAGCGGGATTGCGCAGTATTTT. Translated, it gives CASRKTGTSGIAQYF. The whole variable domain, remainder taken from reference TRBV5-5 and TRBJ2-3, is DAGVTQSPTHLIKTRGQQVTLRCSPISGHKSVSWYQQVLGQGPQFIFQYYEKEERGRGNFPDRFSARQFPNYSSELNVNALLLGDSALYLCASRKTGTSGIAQYFGPGTRLTVL.

J is TRBJ1-1 and V is TRBV6-1; 8 bases are shared with TRBD1. This CDR3 has 19 residues. Germline lookup yields CDR1 MNHNS and CDR2 SASEGT. V shed 0 bases and J 0 bases; nucleotides not matched to a gene: 12. The CDR3 reads CASSEALFQGAYMNTEAFF. The DNA of the CDR3 is TGTGCCAGCAGTGAAGCGCTCTTTCAGGGGGCATACATGAACACTGAAGCTTTCTTT.

The V call is TRBV6-1, the J call TRBJ2-7, with 7 bases fitting TRBD1. The CDR3 consists of 13 residues. Trimming removed 6 bases from V and 0 bases from J; junction bases left unmatched: 2. Germline V CDR1 and CDR2: MNHNS, SASEGT. The CDR3 DNA is TGTGCCAGCAGCGCAGGGGGCTCCTACGAGCAGTACTTC. Amino acid sequence: CASSAGGSYEQYF.

This chain connects TRBV28 to TRBJ1-2; weak D call: TRBD1 (6 bases). V lost 3 bases and J lost 4, with 18 bases in between. CDR3 length equals 16 residues. Germline-derived CDR1 and CDR2 are MDHEN and SYDVKM. CDR3 residues: CASSFSVGGSVYGYTF. CDR3 bases: TGTGCCAGCAGTTTTAGCGTTGGGGGCTCGGTCTATGGCTACACCTTC.

This chain connects TRBV6-5 to TRBJ1-5; a possible D gene is TRBD1 (6 bases). Germline values: CDR1 MNHEY, CDR2 SVGAGI. This CDR3 has 13 residues. Trimming left V 8 bases short and J 1 base short, with 9 bases between. CDR3 nucleotide sequence: TGTGCCAGCGGCACAGGGAGCAATCAGCCCCAGCATTTT. This codes for CASGTGSNQPQHF.

The chain is built from TRBV7-9 and TRBJ2-6, with a tentative D call TRBD2 (5 bases). This CDR3 has 17 residues. Trimming stripped 4 bases from V and 0 bases from J, with 13 bases between. Germline CDR1 reads SEHNR; CDR2 reads FQNEAQ (reference sequence). The chain's CDR3 is CASSSGGSVSGANVLTF. The CDR3 nucleotides read TGTGCCAGCAGCTCCGGAGGCAGCGTCTCTGGGGCCAACGTCCTGACTTTC. Looking up the rest from reference TRBV7-9 and TRBJ2-6 gives the full variable domain: DTGVSQNPRHKITKRGQNVTFRCDPISEHNRLYWYRQTLGQGPEFLTYFQNEAQLEKSRLLSDRFSAERPKGSFSTLEIQRTEQGDSAMYLCASSSGGSVSGANVLTFGAGSRLTVL.

The V gene is TRBV9, the J gene TRBJ1-6; D gene unclear. V was pared by 0 bases and J by 8 bases, with 9 bases between. CDR1 SGDLS and CDR2 YYNGEE come from the germline V gene. The CDR3 contains 14 residues. CDR3 sequence reads: CASSVEAVYSPLHF. The DNA for the CDR3 is TGTGCCAGCAGCGTAGAGGCGGTATATTCACCCCTCCACTTT.

The V call is TRBV28, the J call TRBJ2-7; 10 bases are shared with TRBD1. J gave up 3 bases and V 5 bases, and 4 bases lay outside the gene matches. The CDR3 covers 14 residues. The germline V gene encodes CDR1 MDHEN and CDR2 SYDVKM. CDR3 nucleotides: TGTGCCAGCAGTAGTGACAGGGGGCTCTACGAGCAGTACTTC. Translation gives CASSSDRGLYEQYF. The complete variable domain, with remaining parts taken from reference TRBV28 and TRBJ2-7, reads DVKVTQSSRYLVKRTGEKVFLECVQDMDHENMFWYRQDPGLGLRLIYFSYDVKMKEKGDIPEGYSVSREKKERFSLILESASTNQTSMYLCASSSDRGLYEQYFGPGTRLTVT.

The chain links TRBV4-1 to TRBJ2-1, with 7 bases matching TRBD2. Germline assignment: CDR1 MGHRA and CDR2 YSYEKL. The trim removed 2 bases at V and 6 bases at J, leaving 10 bases unmatched. This CDR3 is 16 amino acids long. The chain's CDR3 is CASSQPPTSPANEQFF. As DNA, the CDR3 is TGCGCCAGCAGCCAACCTCCGACTAGCCCAGCCAATGAGCAGTTCTTC.

J is TRBJ2-3 and V is TRBV28; weak D call: TRBD2 (6 bases). V lost 11 bases, J lost 5 bases, and 23 bases lay in between. CDR3 size: 15 residues. Germline CDR1 MDHEN, CDR2 SYDVKM. CDR3 protein: CAGSLGGRDLDTQYF. As DNA, the CDR3 is TGTGCCGGATCCTTGGGGGGTAGAGATTTAGATACGCAGTATTTT.

This chain uses TRBV18 with TRBJ1-5, with 7 bases aligning to TRBD1. The junction had 1 base not matched to a gene; V was cut back by 6 bases and J by 2 bases. Germline assignment: CDR1 KGHSH and CDR2 LQKENI. The CDR3 covers 13 residues. DNA of the CDR3: TGTGCCAGCTCCACAGGGGGCAATCAGCCCCAGCATTTT. Amino acid sequence: CASSTGGNQPQHF.

The chain carries TRBV2 and TRBJ1-1; the D is unclear. Trimming cost V 6 bases and J 7 bases, with 15 bases left between them. Germline V gives CDR1 SNHLY, CDR2 FYNNEI. This CDR3 has 13 amino acids. The CDR3 loop reads CASRGGSQSEAFF. For the CDR3, the DNA is TGTGCCAGCAGAGGAGGGAGTCAGAGTGAAGCTTTCTTT. The variable domain in full, completed from reference TRBV2 and TRBJ1-1, reads EPEVTQTPSHQVTQMGQEVILRCVPISNHLYFYWYRQILGQKVEFLVSFYNNEISEKSEIFDDQFSVERPDGSNFTLKIRSTKLEDSAMYFCASRGGSQSEAFFGQGTRLTVV.

The V gene is TRBV7-2, the J gene TRBJ2-5; the match to TRBD2 covers 14 bases. J gave up 5 bases and V 5 bases, and 13 bases lay outside the gene matches. This CDR3 region has 18 residues. The germline CDR1 and CDR2 sequences are SGHTA and FQGNSA. The CDR3 bases are TGTGCCAGCAGCCCCCGAATAGGACTAGCGGGGGGAAGGGAGACCCAGTACTTC. Protein product: CASSPRIGLAGGRETQYF.